This is a list of T cell receptor beta chains from one sample in a study of human T cells and chemical hapten exposure. TCRdb reprocessed the RACE reads with MiXCR, giving one entry per CDR3 protein. The sample has 60,000 to 90,000 distinct CDR3 sequences; around 9.4% are singletons. The sequenced sample was whole blood. The receptors shown here come from a female donor in good health. Some clones in this sample may be carry-over from other donors' samples. Both conserved end residues are part of each CDR3. Each record gives: clone size, V gene, J gene, D gene, CDR3 DNA, CDR3 protein. The D gene is left open where the match is weak. Only part of the rows carry a size: once, few, many, or a class if the clone is expanded.

abundance: .; v_gene: TRBV3-1; j_gene: TRBJ1-5; d_gene: .; CDR3nt: TGTGCCAGCAGCCAAGATATGGGGGCTCTGCCCCAGCATTTT; CDR3aa: CASSQDMGALPQHF
abundance: few; v_gene: TRBV19; j_gene: TRBJ1-4; d_gene: .; CDR3nt: TGTGCCAGTAGTACCCAGGGTACGGCTAATGAAAAACTGTTTTTT; CDR3aa: CASSTQGTANEKLFF
abundance: .; v_gene: TRBV5-6; j_gene: TRBJ1-5; d_gene: TRBD1; CDR3nt: TGTGCCAGCAGCTTCTCCCTTACAGGGGGTTACAATCAGCCCCAGCATTTT; CDR3aa: CASSFSLTGGYNQPQHF
abundance: many; v_gene: TRBV7-8; j_gene: TRBJ1-1; d_gene: .; CDR3nt: TGTGCCAGCAGCGCAACAAGGGGGACTGAAGCTTTCTTT; CDR3aa: CASSATRGTEAFF
abundance: many; v_gene: TRBV15; j_gene: TRBJ1-6; d_gene: .; CDR3nt: TGTGCCACCAGCAGGGATCCCGATAATTCACCCCTCCACTTT; CDR3aa: CATSRDPDNSPLHF
abundance: many; v_gene: TRBV7-2; j_gene: TRBJ1-4; d_gene: TRBD1; CDR3nt: TGTGCCAGCAGCTTCCGGACAGGGGTGAATAATGAAAAACTGTTTTTT; CDR3aa: CASSFRTGVNNEKLFF
abundance: .; v_gene: TRBV2; j_gene: TRBJ1-2; d_gene: TRBD1; CDR3nt: TGTGCCAGCAGTGATAAGTTTGGACAGGCAGCCGGTGATGGCTACACCTTC; CDR3aa: CASSDKFGQAAGDGYTF
abundance: .; v_gene: TRBV6-2/TRBV6-3; j_gene: TRBJ2-2; d_gene: .; CDR3nt: TGTGCCAGCATGTGGGGGCTAGACACCGGGGAGCTGTTTTTT; CDR3aa: CASMWGLDTGELFF
abundance: few; v_gene: TRBV4-1; j_gene: TRBJ2-7; d_gene: .; CDR3nt: TGCGCCAGCAGCCAGGATACAGCCGCCTACGAGCAGTACTTC; CDR3aa: CASSQDTAAYEQYF
abundance: many; v_gene: TRBV7-8; j_gene: TRBJ2-1; d_gene: TRBD2; CDR3nt: TGTGCCAGCAGCTTGTACCTAGCGGGTTCCTCCTACAATGAGCAGTTCTTC; CDR3aa: CASSLYLAGSSYNEQFF
abundance: few; v_gene: TRBV15; j_gene: TRBJ2-7; d_gene: .; CDR3nt: TGTGCCACCAGCAGAGATCCGGACAACTACGAGCAGTACTTC; CDR3aa: CATSRDPDNYEQYF
abundance: few; v_gene: TRBV20-1; j_gene: TRBJ2-5; d_gene: .; CDR3nt: TGCAGTGCTAGAATAGAATATAACTTTCAAGAGACCCAGTACTTC; CDR3aa: CSARIEYNFQETQYF
abundance: .; v_gene: TRBV7-2; j_gene: TRBJ2-5; d_gene: .; CDR3nt: TGTGCCAGCAGCTTAGGTCCGGCCCAAGAGACCCAGTACTTC; CDR3aa: CASSLGPAQETQYF
abundance: few; v_gene: TRBV3-1; j_gene: TRBJ1-2; d_gene: .; CDR3nt: TGTGCCAGCAGCCAAGATGGCACAGTAGCCTATGGCTACACCTTC; CDR3aa: CASSQDGTVAYGYTF
abundance: .; v_gene: TRBV2; j_gene: TRBJ2-5; d_gene: TRBD1; CDR3nt: TGTGCCAGCAGTGAAGCGGGCAGGGGGCGGATGTATATTCTGAGGAAGACCCAGTACTTC; CDR3aa: CASSEAGRGRMYILRKTQYF
abundance: .; v_gene: TRBV29-1; j_gene: TRBJ2-5; d_gene: TRBD1; CDR3nt: TGCAGCGTTGCGTCCGGGACAGTCCAAGAGACCCAGTACTTC; CDR3aa: CSVASGTVQETQYF
abundance: medium-sized; v_gene: TRBV7-2; j_gene: TRBJ2-3; d_gene: .; CDR3nt: TGTGCCAGCAGCTTAGCGCACAGGACTACCCGCGTAGATACGCAGTATTTT; CDR3aa: CASSLAHRTTRVDTQYF
abundance: few; v_gene: TRBV18; j_gene: TRBJ1-5; d_gene: .; CDR3nt: TGTGCCAGCTCACCAAGCGGGACACCTTATAGCAATCAGCCCCAGCATTTT; CDR3aa: CASSPSGTPYSNQPQHF
abundance: .; v_gene: TRBV12-3/TRBV12-4; j_gene: TRBJ2-3; d_gene: .; CDR3nt: TGTGCCAGCAGTCGGGTCTTGGGGGGTGCGGATACGCAGTATTTT; CDR3aa: CASSRVLGGADTQYF
abundance: many; v_gene: TRBV28; j_gene: TRBJ1-3; d_gene: TRBD1; CDR3nt: TGTGCCAGCAGGGCCGGGGACAGGGGTGCCATATATTTT; CDR3aa: CASRAGDRGAIYF
abundance: few; v_gene: TRBV28; j_gene: TRBJ1-5; d_gene: TRBD1; CDR3nt: TGTGCCAGCAGTGTCGGACAGGGGGATCAGCCCCAGCATTTT; CDR3aa: CASSVGQGDQPQHF
abundance: .; v_gene: TRBV7-9; j_gene: TRBJ2-2; d_gene: .; CDR3nt: TGTGCCAGCAGCTGCGGCGGGGAGCTGTTTTTT; CDR3aa: CASSCGGELFF
abundance: many; v_gene: TRBV7-9; j_gene: TRBJ2-2; d_gene: .; CDR3nt: TGTGCCAGCAGCTTAGAGGGTGAGCTGTTTTTT; CDR3aa: CASSLEGELFF
abundance: .; v_gene: TRBV20-1; j_gene: TRBJ2-5; d_gene: .; CDR3nt: TGCAGTGCTAGAAGTGAGACCCCTTCGCAAGAGACCCAGTACTTC; CDR3aa: CSARSETPSQETQYF
abundance: many; v_gene: TRBV18; j_gene: TRBJ1-2; d_gene: .; CDR3nt: TGTGCCAGCTCAAAGACAGATGGCTACACCTTC; CDR3aa: CASSKTDGYTF
abundance: few; v_gene: TRBV12-3/TRBV12-4; j_gene: TRBJ1-6; d_gene: .; CDR3nt: TGTGCCAGCAGTCCCCTGGGGGCGTATAATTCACCCCTCCACTTT; CDR3aa: CASSPLGAYNSPLHF
abundance: many; v_gene: TRBV6-5; j_gene: TRBJ2-2; d_gene: .; CDR3nt: TGTGCCAGCAGTTACTCCTCCGGGACTTCGAACACCGGGGAGCTGTTTTTT; CDR3aa: CASSYSSGTSNTGELFF
abundance: many; v_gene: TRBV3-1; j_gene: TRBJ2-3; d_gene: .; CDR3nt: TGTGCCAGCAGCCCCATCGTTCCAGGAGATACGCAGTATTTT; CDR3aa: CASSPIVPGDTQYF
abundance: many; v_gene: TRBV20-1; j_gene: TRBJ2-7; d_gene: TRBD1; CDR3nt: TGCAGTGCTAGAACCGGGACAGGGAACGAGCAGTACTTC; CDR3aa: CSARTGTGNEQYF
abundance: few; v_gene: TRBV11-2; j_gene: TRBJ2-3; d_gene: .; CDR3nt: TGTGCCAGCAGCTTATCTTCCGTAGATACGCAGTATTTT; CDR3aa: CASSLSSVDTQYF
abundance: few; v_gene: TRBV6-5; j_gene: TRBJ2-7; d_gene: .; CDR3nt: TGTGCCAGCCGAGACAGCGCCTACGAGCAGTACTTC; CDR3aa: CASRDSAYEQYF
abundance: many; v_gene: TRBV29-1; j_gene: TRBJ2-3; d_gene: TRBD2; CDR3nt: TGCAGCGTTGAAGGAGGGACTAGCGGGGGGTCAGATACGCAGTATTTT; CDR3aa: CSVEGGTSGGSDTQYF